This is a list of T cell receptor beta chains from one sample in a study of cytotoxic CD8 clonotypes in ibrutinib-treated CLL. Some clones are missing from TCRdb's copy, which holds only in-frame ones; the method was immunoSEQ multiplex PCR. Found here are around 330,000 clones, over 60% of them singletons; the top ten hold around 6.3%. Sequencing was performed on PBMCs, taken after 36 months of ibrutinib treatment. The receptors come from a human donor with chronic lymphocytic leukemia. CDR3s include the opening cysteine and the closing phenylalanine or tryptophan. The order of the fields is clone size, V gene, D gene, J gene, CDR3 DNA, CDR3 protein. D genes are given only for firm matches. Not all rows give a size; the values are once, few, many and, for expanded clones, a class.

clone_size: .; v_call: TRBV10-2; d_call: .; j_call: TRBJ2-2; cdr3_nt: TGCGCCAGCAGTGCCGCGGGGACAGCGAACACCGGGGAGCTGTTTTTT; cdr3_aa: CASSAAGTANTGELFF
clone_size: .; v_call: TRBV11-3; d_call: .; j_call: TRBJ1-2; cdr3_nt: TGTGCCAGCAGCCTAGAGGGGGATGGCTACACCTTC; cdr3_aa: CASSLEGDGYTF
clone_size: .; v_call: TRBV5-1; d_call: TRBD2; j_call: TRBJ2-7; cdr3_nt: TGCGCCAGCAGCCCCCAGACTAGCGGGATGTACGAGCAGTACTTC; cdr3_aa: CASSPQTSGMYEQYF
clone_size: .; v_call: TRBV28; d_call: .; j_call: TRBJ1-5; cdr3_nt: TGTGCCAGCAGTACCCACCAGGGCAATCAGCCCCAGCATTTT; cdr3_aa: CASSTHQGNQPQHF
clone_size: few; v_call: TRBV7-3; d_call: .; j_call: TRBJ1-2; cdr3_nt: TGTGCCAGCAGCTTAAGGGCCACCGCGGAAGGCTACACCTTC; cdr3_aa: CASSLRATAEGYTF
clone_size: .; v_call: TRBV12-5; d_call: TRBD1; j_call: TRBJ1-1; cdr3_nt: TGTGCTAGTGGTTTGGTAGGGGGACAGAGGAACACTGAAGCTTTCTTT; cdr3_aa: CASGLVGGQRNTEAFF
clone_size: .; v_call: TRBV7-7; d_call: TRBD1; j_call: TRBJ2-1; cdr3_nt: TGTGCCAGCAGCCGACTGACAGGGGGCAATGAGCAGTTCTTC; cdr3_aa: CASSRLTGGNEQFF
clone_size: .; v_call: TRBV28; d_call: .; j_call: TRBJ2-7; cdr3_nt: TGTGCCAGCAGTCGATGGGGGTTAGCCTACGAGCAGTACTTC; cdr3_aa: CASSRWGLAYEQYF
clone_size: .; v_call: TRBV21-1; d_call: .; j_call: TRBJ2-7; cdr3_nt: TGTGCCAGCAGGGGGCTAGGCTCCTACGAGCAGTACTTC; cdr3_aa: CASRGLGSYEQYF
clone_size: .; v_call: TRBV5-1; d_call: .; j_call: TRBJ2-5; cdr3_nt: TGCGCCAGCAGAATGCTAGAGGTTTCAGAGACCCAGTACTTC; cdr3_aa: CASRMLEVSETQYF
clone_size: once; v_call: TRBV10-3; d_call: .; j_call: TRBJ1-2; cdr3_nt: TGTGCCATCAGTGGGGGGCCCAACTATGGCTACACCTTC; cdr3_aa: CAISGGPNYGYTF
clone_size: .; v_call: TRBV15; d_call: TRBD2; j_call: TRBJ2-1; cdr3_nt: TGTGCCACCAGCTCTAGCGGGGGGTACAATGAGCAGTTCTTC; cdr3_aa: CATSSSGGYNEQFF
clone_size: few; v_call: TRBV27; d_call: .; j_call: TRBJ1-2; cdr3_nt: TGTGCCAGCAGTTTAACCAGAGCAGATTATGGCTACACCTTC; cdr3_aa: CASSLTRADYGYTF
clone_size: few; v_call: TRBV6-5; d_call: .; j_call: TRBJ2-5; cdr3_nt: TGTGCCAGCAGTTACTCGAGTGCGTATCAAGAGACCCAGTACTTC; cdr3_aa: CASSYSSAYQETQYF
clone_size: .; v_call: TRBV7-8; d_call: TRBD2; j_call: TRBJ2-7; cdr3_nt: TGTGCCAGCAGCTTAAGGACTAGCGGGAGCTACGAGCAGTACTTC; cdr3_aa: CASSLRTSGSYEQYF
clone_size: .; v_call: TRBV4-1; d_call: TRBD2; j_call: TRBJ2-7; cdr3_nt: TGCGCCAGCAGCCCACGACTAGCGGGAGGGAACGAGCAGTACTTC; cdr3_aa: CASSPRLAGGNEQYF
clone_size: few; v_call: TRBV7-9; d_call: .; j_call: TRBJ1-6; cdr3_nt: TGTGCCAGCAGCTCCGACAGGCTTAATTCACCCCTCCACTTT; cdr3_aa: CASSSDRLNSPLHF
clone_size: .; v_call: TRBV6-5; d_call: .; j_call: TRBJ1-5; cdr3_nt: TGTGCCAGCAGTTACTCGACCAATCAGCCCCAGCATTTT; cdr3_aa: CASSYSTNQPQHF
clone_size: few; v_call: TRBV5-1; d_call: .; j_call: TRBJ1-1; cdr3_nt: TGCGCCAGCAGCTTGGAACCAAGGGGCACTGAAGCTTTCTTT; cdr3_aa: CASSLEPRGTEAFF
clone_size: once; v_call: TRBV27; d_call: .; j_call: TRBJ2-1; cdr3_nt: TGTGCCAGCAGTTTAGGTCCCTACGCTGACCCCAGTGAGCAGTTCTTC; cdr3_aa: CASSLGPYADPSEQFF
clone_size: .; v_call: TRBV5-1; d_call: TRBD1; j_call: TRBJ1-1; cdr3_nt: TGCGCCAGTACCAGGACAGGGATGAACACTGAAGCTTTCTTT; cdr3_aa: CASTRTGMNTEAFF
clone_size: .; v_call: TRBV6-5; d_call: .; j_call: TRBJ1-6; cdr3_nt: TGTGCCAGCAATGGAGCTGGCTCACCCCTCCACTTT; cdr3_aa: CASNGAGSPLHF
clone_size: .; v_call: TRBV9; d_call: .; j_call: TRBJ2-2; cdr3_nt: TGTGCCAGCAGCCCGAGGGTGGGGGCCGGGGAGCTGTTTTTT; cdr3_aa: CASSPRVGAGELFF
clone_size: few; v_call: TRBV6-1; d_call: .; j_call: TRBJ2-7; cdr3_nt: TGTGCCAGCAGTGTCTGGCGGGGATACGAGCAGTACTTC; cdr3_aa: CASSVWRGYEQYF
clone_size: .; v_call: TRBV5-4; d_call: TRBD1; j_call: TRBJ2-1; cdr3_nt: TGTGCCAGCACCAAGGACAGGGTCTTTATCGGGGGTACCTTACAGTTCTTC; cdr3_aa: CASTKDRVFIGGTLQFF
clone_size: .; v_call: TRBV5-1; d_call: .; j_call: TRBJ1-4; cdr3_nt: TGCGCCAGCAGCTTGGGGCCGGGAGTAAATGAAAAACTGTTTTTT; cdr3_aa: CASSLGPGVNEKLFF
clone_size: .; v_call: TRBV15; d_call: .; j_call: TRBJ1-1; cdr3_nt: TGTGCCACCAGCAGAGATAAGGGAGGAAACACTGAAGCTTTCTTT; cdr3_aa: CATSRDKGGNTEAFF
clone_size: .; v_call: TRBV19; d_call: .; j_call: TRBJ2-7; cdr3_nt: TGTGCCAGTAGTATATCAGGACGGAGCTACGAGCAGTACTTC; cdr3_aa: CASSISGRSYEQYF
clone_size: few; v_call: TRBV7-9; d_call: .; j_call: TRBJ1-1; cdr3_nt: TGTGCCAGCAGCCCGCTGATGAACACTGAAGCTTTCTTT; cdr3_aa: CASSPLMNTEAFF
clone_size: once; v_call: TRBV5-1; d_call: .; j_call: TRBJ1-2; cdr3_nt: TGCGCCAGCAGCCAGGGGAACTATGGCTACACCTTC; cdr3_aa: CASSQGNYGYTF
clone_size: .; v_call: TRBV6-5; d_call: .; j_call: TRBJ2-5; cdr3_nt: TGTGCCAGCAGCGTACAATGGGGGAGGCAAGAGACCCAGTACTTC; cdr3_aa: CASSVQWGRQETQYF
clone_size: .; v_call: TRBV4-1; d_call: .; j_call: TRBJ1-4; cdr3_nt: TGCGCCAGCAGCCAGAGACAGACTACTAATGAAAAACTGTTTTTT; cdr3_aa: CASSQRQTTNEKLFF
clone_size: few; v_call: TRBV11-2; d_call: .; j_call: TRBJ2-3; cdr3_nt: TGTGCCAGCAGCTCGGCTGGGACAGCGGGAGATAAGGATACGCAGTATTTT; cdr3_aa: CASSSAGTAGDKDTQYF
clone_size: .; v_call: TRBV2; d_call: .; j_call: TRBJ2-2; cdr3_nt: TGTGCCAGCGGCGACAGTAACACCGGGGAGCTGTTTTTT; cdr3_aa: CASGDSNTGELFF
clone_size: .; v_call: TRBV19; d_call: .; j_call: TRBJ2-7; cdr3_nt: TGTGCCAGTAGTTCCGACCCCTCCTACGAGCAGTACTTC; cdr3_aa: CASSSDPSYEQYF
clone_size: .; v_call: TRBV14; d_call: TRBD2; j_call: TRBJ2-3; cdr3_nt: TGTGCCAGCAGCCAGCTAGCGGGTCTAACCACAGATACGCAGTATTTT; cdr3_aa: CASSQLAGLTTDTQYF
clone_size: .; v_call: TRBV7-6; d_call: TRBD1; j_call: TRBJ2-7; cdr3_nt: TGTGCCAGCAGCCGGGACAGGGCCTACGAGCAGTACTTC; cdr3_aa: CASSRDRAYEQYF
clone_size: few; v_call: TRBV7-9; d_call: .; j_call: TRBJ2-5; cdr3_nt: TGTGCCAGCAGCTTAGGTTCCGGAGGCCTCATGACCCAGTACTTC; cdr3_aa: CASSLGSGGLMTQYF
clone_size: .; v_call: TRBV14; d_call: .; j_call: TRBJ2-3; cdr3_nt: TGTGCCAGCAGCCCCATTGCCGGGACCGCACTCACAGATACGCAGTATTTT; cdr3_aa: CASSPIAGTALTDTQYF
clone_size: few; v_call: TRBV29-1; d_call: TRBD1; j_call: TRBJ1-1; cdr3_nt: TGCAGCGTCGACAGGGAGAACACTGAAGCTTTCTTT; cdr3_aa: CSVDRENTEAFF
clone_size: few; v_call: TRBV6-5; d_call: TRBD1; j_call: TRBJ1-6; cdr3_nt: TGTGCCAGCGGGATCGGGACAGCCAATTCACCCCTCCACTTT; cdr3_aa: CASGIGTANSPLHF
clone_size: .; v_call: TRBV5-6; d_call: TRBD1; j_call: TRBJ2-7; cdr3_nt: TGTGCCAGCAGCCCCCGGGACAGAGGAAAACAGTACTTC; cdr3_aa: CASSPRDRGKQYF
clone_size: .; v_call: TRBV2; d_call: TRBD1; j_call: TRBJ1-5; cdr3_nt: TGTGCCAGCAGTCCGGACAGGGTCAATCAGCCCCAGCATTTT; cdr3_aa: CASSPDRVNQPQHF
clone_size: .; v_call: TRBV27; d_call: .; j_call: TRBJ1-4; cdr3_nt: TGTGCCAGCAGTGCGTCGGGGGCCAGTAATGAAAAACTGTTTTTT; cdr3_aa: CASSASGASNEKLFF
clone_size: .; v_call: TRBV9; d_call: TRBD1; j_call: TRBJ2-1; cdr3_nt: TGTGCCAGCAGCGTAGGCAGGGGGCGGCACAATGAGCAGTTCTTC; cdr3_aa: CASSVGRGRHNEQFF
clone_size: .; v_call: TRBV29-1; d_call: .; j_call: TRBJ2-3; cdr3_nt: TGCAGCGCCGCCGTGACACCGACTAGCACAGATACGCAGTATTTT; cdr3_aa: CSAAVTPTSTDTQYF